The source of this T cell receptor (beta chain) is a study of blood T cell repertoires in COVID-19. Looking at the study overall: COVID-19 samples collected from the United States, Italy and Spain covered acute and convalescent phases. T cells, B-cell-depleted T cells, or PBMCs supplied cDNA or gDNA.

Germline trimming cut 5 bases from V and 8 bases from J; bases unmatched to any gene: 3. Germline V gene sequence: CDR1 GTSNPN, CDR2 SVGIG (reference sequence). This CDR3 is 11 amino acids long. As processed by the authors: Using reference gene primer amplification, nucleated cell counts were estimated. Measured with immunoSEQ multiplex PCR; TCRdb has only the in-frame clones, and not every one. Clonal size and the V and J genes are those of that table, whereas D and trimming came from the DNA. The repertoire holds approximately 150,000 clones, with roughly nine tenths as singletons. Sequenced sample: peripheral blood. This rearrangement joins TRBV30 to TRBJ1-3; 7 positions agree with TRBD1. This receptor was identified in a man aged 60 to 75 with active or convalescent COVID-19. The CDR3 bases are TGTGCCTGGGACAGGGCCTACACCATATATTTT. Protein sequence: CAWDRAYTIYF.